This record concerns one TCR beta chain sequence. The data belong to a study of T cell changes during pregnancy in multiple sclerosis. CDR1 and CDR2 from the germline V gene are SGHVS and FNYEAQ. The J segment lost 6 bases and the V segment lost 4 bases, leaving 3 bases of the junction unmatched. The CDR3 contains 16 residues. The data were produced by immunoSEQ multiplex PCR, yet TCRdb's version contains in-frame clones alone and is incomplete. The repertoire includes tens of thousands of clones, approximately 89% of them detected once, and about 5.4% sits in the top ten. The TCR comes from a female donor with multiple sclerosis, enrolled in a pregnancy study. Sequenced here: CD8+ T cells from peripheral blood mononuclear cells, sampled in the first trimester of pregnancy. V is TRBV7-6 and J is TRBJ2-1, with 16 nucleotides matching TRBD2. CDR3 nucleotides: TGTGCCAGCAGCTGGGGGACTAGCGGGAGGGTCAATGAGCAGTTCTTC. This encodes CASSWGTSGRVNEQFF.